One sample yielded the 24 T cell receptor beta chains listed below, sequenced in a study of siplizumab effects on memory and regulatory T cells. Method: immunoSEQ multiplex PCR; TCRdb's copy keeps in-frame clones and lacks some. The sample contains about 100,000 clones, more than 85% of which appear only once. The specimen was CD4+ T cells sorted from blood. The receptors shown here come from a human donor in good health.

The CDR3 DNA follows: TGTGCCTGGAGTCGGACACAGTACCCTGGAAACACCATATATTTT. Translation: CAWSRTQYPGNTIYF. The chain carries TRBV30 and TRBJ1-3; a possible D gene is TRBD1 (5 bases). Per germline, CDR1 GTSNPN and CDR2 SVGIG (reference sequence). This CDR3 region has 15 residues. V was cut by 2 bases and J by 2 bases, with 13 bases left in between.

The CDR3 DNA is TGTGCCAGCAGCTTAGTAGGGGGGAGCACAGATACGCAGTATTTT. Translating it yields CASSLVGGSTDTQYF. The chain employs TRBV7-8 and TRBJ2-3; D possibly uses TRBD1 or TRBD2 (6 bases each). V lost 1 base and J 0 bases, leaving 8 bases between the germline ends. The CDR3 runs to 15 residues. Germline CDR1 reads SGHVS; CDR2 reads FQNEAQ.

This chain links TRBV5-6 with TRBJ1-6, with D possibly matching TRBD1 (5 bases). V lost 4 bases and J 10 bases, leaving 24 bases between the germline ends. The CDR3 totals 17 residues. Germline V lookup: CDR1 SGHDT, CDR2 YYEEEE. CDR3 in amino acids: CASSDGLRLGVGSPLHF. The CDR3, as DNA: TGTGCCAGCAGCGACGGGCTTCGCCTGGGGGTAGGATCACCCCTCCACTTT. The whole variable domain, remainder taken from reference TRBV5-6 and TRBJ1-6, is DAGVTQSPTHLIKTRGQQVTLRCSPKSGHDTVSWYQQALGQGPQFIFQYYEEEERQRGNFPDRFSGHQFPNYSSELNVNALLLGDSALYLCASSDGLRLGVGSPLHFGNGTRLTVT.

This rearrangement joins TRBV9 to TRBJ2-3; TRBD2 is a possible D gene (7 bases). V dropped 0 bases and J dropped 5 bases, with 19 bases sitting between them. CDR1 and CDR2 (germline): SGDLS, YYNGEE. The CDR3 contains 17 residues. The CDR3 reads CASSVASRGANRDTQYF. CDR3 in DNA: TGTGCCAGCAGCGTAGCTTCTCGGGGGGCGAATCGAGATACGCAGTATTTT.

The rearrangement links TRBV7-6 to TRBJ2-6; TRBD1 might be the D (6 bases). With 5 bases removed from V and 1 base from J, the gap between germline ends came to 15 bases. There are 17 residues in the CDR3. CDR1 SGHVS and CDR2 FNYEAQ come from the germline V gene. The CDR3 protein is CASSLIGQLSGANVLTF. In nucleotides, the CDR3 is TGTGCCAGCAGCCTTATCGGACAGTTATCTGGGGCCAACGTCCTGACTTTC.

V usage is TRBV5-4 and J usage is TRBJ2-4; no firm D call. The ends were cut back, 1 base at V and 0 bases at J, with 8 bases in the middle. Germline CDR1 SGHNT, CDR2 YYREEE (reference sequence). CDR3 length equals 15 residues. The CDR3, as DNA: TGTGCCAGCAGCTTGTCAGGTGTAGCCAAAAACATTCAGTACTTC. The encoded protein is CASSLSGVAKNIQYF.

This sequence joins TRBV11-3 and TRBJ1-1; no firm D call. From germline, CDR1 is SGHNT and CDR2 YENEEA. Trimming took off 7 bases at V and 3 bases at J, with 15 bases between the two ends. The CDR3 consists of 14 residues. The CDR3 coding sequence is TGTGCCAGCACCTCCGAGGGTCAGGACACTGAAGCTTTCTTT. As protein: CASTSEGQDTEAFF.

V is TRBV28 and J is TRBJ2-4; D tentatively fits TRBD1 or TRBD2 (6 bases each). Trimming pared 5 bases from V and 0 bases from J, leaving 14 bases between. This CDR3 is 16 amino acids long. Germline loops: CDR1 MDHEN, CDR2 SYDVKM. The CDR3 sequence: CASSKGGRLAKNIQYF. As DNA, the CDR3 is TGTGCCAGCAGTAAAGGGGGGAGACTAGCCAAAAACATTCAGTACTTC.

The chain is built from TRBV4-3 and TRBJ2-7, with no clear D. The CDR3 is 13 residues long. V was clipped by 4 bases and J by 4 bases, with 11 bases between them. The germline V gene encodes CDR1 LGHNA and CDR2 YSLEER. CDR3 loop: CASSRYLDYEQYF. The CDR3 DNA reads as TGCGCCAGCAGCCGGTACTTAGATTACGAGCAGTACTTC.

CDR3 nucleotides: TGTGCCAGCAGTTTTTTTAGGGGGGATACGCAGTATTTT. Translation gives CASSFFRGDTQYF. V and J are TRBV11-2 and TRBJ2-3; maybe TRBD1 (6 bases). There are 13 residues in the CDR3. The V gene's germline CDR1 is SGHAT and CDR2 FQNNGV. Trimming shortened V by 6 bases and J by 6 bases, and 13 bases separated the two germline ends.

The chain employs TRBV7-2 and TRBJ2-3, with 8 nucleotides matching TRBD2. Trimming at V came to 1 base and at J to 2 bases, leaving 8 bases not matched to a gene. From germline, CDR1 is SGHTA and CDR2 FQGNSA. The CDR3 totals 17 residues. The CDR3 is CASSLEGGGSYTDTQYF. The CDR3 region has the DNA TGTGCCAGCAGCTTAGAGGGCGGGGGGTCCTACACAGATACGCAGTATTTT.

This chain links TRBV4-1 with TRBJ1-2, with 10 bases that match TRBD1. V lost 6 bases, J lost 4 bases, and 8 bases stayed unmatched. Germline V lookup: CDR1 MGHRA, CDR2 YSYEKL. This CDR3 region has 15 residues. Here the CDR3 DNA reads TGCGCCAGCAGATTAGGGACAGGGGCCCTCTATGGCTACACCTTC. It yields the protein CASRLGTGALYGYTF.

V gene TRBV10-2 combines with J gene TRBJ1-5; D is unclear. From germline, CDR1 is WSHSY and CDR2 SAAADI. V was pared by 8 bases and J by 4 bases, with 15 bases between. The CDR3 has 14 amino acids. The CDR3 nucleotides read TGCGCCAGCCTCGGACGGAGGACGAATCAGCCCCAGCATTTT. This sequence encodes CASLGRRTNQPQHF.

The chain uses TRBV18 and TRBJ1-3, with a weak D call TRBD1 (6 bases). Germline V gene sequence: CDR1 KGHSH, CDR2 LQKENI. The CDR3 contains 16 residues. Trimming pared 6 bases from V and 0 bases from J, leaving 15 bases between. The CDR3 protein is CASSQPTGSSGNTIYF. CDR3 in DNA: TGTGCCAGCTCCCAACCAACAGGGTCCTCTGGAAACACCATATATTTT.

This clone showed up just a few times. This sequence joins TRBV19 and TRBJ2-3; D remains ambiguous. V lost 9 bases to trimming and J lost 0 bases, with 10 bases between them. The length of the CDR3 is 13 residues. In germline, CDR1 is LNHDA, CDR2 SQIVND (reference sequence). DNA for the CDR3: TGTGCCAGCGCCCGGCAGAGCACAGATACGCAGTATTTT. Protein product: CASARQSTDTQYF.

The chain joins TRBV12-5 to TRBJ1-5; 8 nucleotides match TRBD1. Germline CDR1 is LGHNT and CDR2 is FRNRAP. The CDR3 totals 17 residues. The V and J ends lost 5 bases and 2 bases, in that order; junction bases with no gene match: 11. The CDR3, as DNA: TGTGCTAGTGGTCTAGGACAGGGTTTAGGGGGCAATCAGCCCCAGCATTTT. Translating gives CASGLGQGLGGNQPQHF.

V is TRBV18 and J is TRBJ1-3; weak D call: TRBD1 (5 bases). The CDR3 has 16 amino acids. Germline CDR1 KGHSH, CDR2 LQKENI. The V end lost 3 bases, the J end lost 3 bases, and 15 bases lay between the germline ends. CDR3 region: CASSPLGVSDGNTIYF. In DNA form, the CDR3 reads TGTGCCAGCTCACCGTTGGGGGTTTCTGATGGAAACACCATATATTTT.

V and J are TRBV5-6 and TRBJ1-2; 9 bases are shared with TRBD1. Germline V CDR1 and CDR2: SGHDT, YYEEEE. The CDR3 totals 14 residues. Trimming at V came to 4 bases and at J to 2 bases, leaving 3 bases not matched to a gene. CDR3 region: CASSRTGENYGYTF. CDR3 DNA: TGTGCCAGCAGCCGGACAGGGGAGAACTATGGCTACACCTTC.

This chain links TRBV30 with TRBJ2-7, with TRBD2 matching over 7 bases. The CDR3 length is 16 residues. Germline V gene lookup returns CDR1 GTSNPN and CDR2 SVGIG (reference sequence). Unmatched junction bases numbered 15, after V lost 3 bases and J lost 4 bases. CDR3 bases: TGTGCCTGGAGACGGGAGGCAGCGAGCGCTTTATACGAGCAGTACTTC. It specifies CAWRREAASALYEQYF.

V usage is TRBV11-2 and J usage is TRBJ2-1; 8 nucleotides agree with TRBD2. The trim removed 5 bases at V and 4 bases at J, leaving 7 bases unmatched. CDR3 length: 15 amino acids. Germline V gene lookup returns CDR1 SGHAT and CDR2 FQNNGV. CDR3 amino acids: CASSTGGTSYNEQFF. CDR3 bases: TGTGCCAGCAGCACGGGAGGGACTTCATACAATGAGCAGTTCTTC. Variable domain in full (rest from reference TRBV11-2 and TRBJ2-1): EAGVAQSPRYKIIEKRQSVAFWCNPISGHATLYWYQQILGQGPKLLIQFQNNGVVDDSQLPKDRFSAERLKGVDSTLKIQPAKLEDSAVYLCASSTGGTSYNEQFFGPGTRLTVL.

This clone was counted between two and nine times. This chain uses TRBV18 with TRBJ1-6; D is unclear. The CDR3 has 13 residues. Germline lookup yields CDR1 KGHSH and CDR2 LQKENI. The germline V and J ends were trimmed by 3 bases and 10 bases, with 10 bases remaining between them. The CDR3 sequence is CASSPDPGSPLHF. CDR3 coding DNA: TGTGCCAGCTCACCCGACCCAGGATCACCCCTCCACTTT. Looking up the rest from reference TRBV18 and TRBJ1-6 gives the full variable domain: NAGVMQNPRHLVRRRGQEARLRCSPMKGHSHVYWYRQLPEEGLKFMVYLQKENIIDESGMPKERFSAEFPKEGPSILRIQQVVRGDSAAYFCASSPDPGSPLHFGNGTRLTVT.

J is TRBJ2-7 and V is TRBV18; D is possibly TRBD2 (6 bases). The germline V gene has CDR1 KGHSH and CDR2 LQKENI. This CDR3 is 16 amino acids long. Trimming left V 3 bases short and J 3 bases short, with 18 bases between. The CDR3 DNA sequence: TGTGCCAGCTCACCCCTCGGACTTAGCGGTAACTACGAGCAGTACTTC. It is translated as CASSPLGLSGNYEQYF.

The chain couples TRBV11-2 to TRBJ1-1, with D uncertain. This CDR3 spans 13 amino acids. V lost 0 bases and J lost 2, with 4 bases in between. Per the germline V gene, CDR1 is SGHAT and CDR2 is FQNNGV. Here the CDR3 reads CASSLDLNTEAFF. The DNA for the CDR3 is TGTGCCAGCAGCTTAGATCTAAACACTGAAGCTTTCTTT.

The V gene is TRBV7-9, the J gene TRBJ2-5; D is undetermined. Trimming shortened V by 1 base and J by 2 bases, and 8 bases separated the two germline ends. Germline values: CDR1 SEHNR, CDR2 FQNEAQ (reference sequence). CDR3 length: 14 amino acids. CDR3 DNA: TGTGCCAGCAGCTTAGACCAAGTACAAGAGACCCAGTACTTC. This sequence encodes CASSLDQVQETQYF.